This T cell receptor beta chain was sequenced for a study of blood T cell repertoires in COVID-19. Study at large: In each case, the material was cDNA or gDNA derived from T cells, B-cell-depleted T cells, or PBMCs.

Study processing details: By means of reference gene primer amplification, nucleated cell counts were estimated. Produced via immunoSEQ multiplex PCR; TCRdb's table is partial and in-frame only. V and J calls and clone size are as listed in that table; D and trimming were resolved from the DNA. The table shows 200,000 to 250,000 clones, with 83% occurring only once. Germline values: CDR1 SGHAT, CDR2 FQNNGV. With V trimmed by 3 bases and J by 5 bases, 9 bases remained unmatched. The CDR3 runs 15 residues. This receptor was identified in a woman aged 50 to 60 who had been exposed to COVID-19. The material sequenced was PBMCs or T cells enriched from blood (not recorded which). This chain links TRBV11-2 with TRBJ1-1, with TRBD1 matching over 7 bases. CDR3 region: CASSFSTGMRTEAFF. CDR3 DNA sequence: TGTGCCAGCAGCTTTTCGACAGGGATGAGGACTGAAGCTTTCTTT.